The rows below give T cell receptor beta chains drawn from one sample of a study of T-cell reconstitution after alpha-beta-depleted transplantation in children. TCRdb reanalysed the PCR reads using MiXCR and keeps one entry per CDR3 protein. Altogether about 980,000 distinct CDR3 sequences are present, about 29% being singletons, with the ten largest covering roughly 30%. Specimen: PBMCs, mostly from graft donor cells, collected 360 days after TCRalphabeta/CD19-depleted stem cell transplant. The receptors stem from a boy younger than two who had a stem cell transplant for SCID, so the T cells may come from the graft donor. Each CDR3 is given with its conserved first and last residue. A D gene is named only where the DNA matches it firmly. Expanded clones are given a class, and other clones once, few, many or no size at all.

TRBJ1-3	NA	NA	TRBV28	TGTGCCAGCACCACCTCCGGAAACACCATATATTTT	CASTTSGNTIYF
TRBJ1-5	NA	NA	TRBV7-8	TGTGCCAGCAGCTTATGGGGACTCAATAGCAATCAGCCCCAGCATTTT	CASSLWGLNSNQPQHF
TRBJ1-4	NA	NA	TRBV5-1	TGCGCCAGCAGCTTGGCTACAGGTGAAAAACTGTTTTTT	CASSLATGEKLFF
TRBJ2-3	NA	TRBD1	TRBV24-1	TGTGCCACCAGTGATCCGGAGACAGGGGGCATTACAGATACGCAGTATTTT	CATSDPETGGITDTQYF
TRBJ1-1	NA	NA	TRBV20-1	TGCAGTGCTAGAGTTACCAGGGTGGTAATGAACACTGAAGCTTTCTTT	CSARVTRVVMNTEAFF
TRBJ1-5	NA	NA	TRBV24-1	TGTGCCACCAGTGATAGCAGGGTGGCTAATCAGCCCCAGCATTTT	CATSDSRVANQPQHF
TRBJ2-7	NA	TRBD2	TRBV12-3/TRBV12-4	TGTGCCAGTGAGGCTAGCGGGGGGCAAAAGCAGTACTTC	CASEASGGQKQYF
TRBJ2-7	few	TRBD1	TRBV28	TGTGCCAGCAGTCCAGGGGGTCGTGACGAGCAGTACTTC	CASSPGGRDEQYF
TRBJ2-7	NA	TRBD1	TRBV12-3/TRBV12-4	TGTGCCAGCAGTCCACCGGGACAGCTCCACTACGAGCAGTACTTC	CASSPPGQLHYEQYF
TRBJ2-3	NA	NA	TRBV10-3	TGTGCCATCAGTCGGGACACGAGGGGGGCAGATACGCAGTATTTT	CAISRDTRGADTQYF
TRBJ2-3	few	NA	TRBV7-2	TGTGCCAGCAGCTTTAGCAGGGGGGCAGATACGCAGTATTTT	CASSFSRGADTQYF
TRBJ1-6	few	TRBD1	TRBV6-1	TGTGCCAGCAGCCGCACCGGGACAGGGAGCGTTTTCTATTCACCCCTCCACTTT	CASSRTGTGSVFYSPLHF
TRBJ2-3	NA	TRBD2	TRBV6-2/TRBV6-3	TGTGCCAGCAGTTACCAGTCTAGCGGGGCGTATACGCAGTATTTT	CASSYQSSGAYTQYF
TRBJ2-1	NA	TRBD2	TRBV5-1	TGCGCCAGCAGAGAACTCGGGGGGAACTCCTACAATGAGCAGTTCTTC	CASRELGGNSYNEQFF
TRBJ2-1	few	TRBD1	TRBV7-6	TGTGCCAGCAGCCCCGGACAGGGGAAGTACAATGAGCAGTTCTTC	CASSPGQGKYNEQFF
TRBJ2-7	few	NA	TRBV4-1	TGCGCCAGCAGCCAAGAGGGGTACTTCTCCTACGAGCAGTACTTC	CASSQEGYFSYEQYF
TRBJ1-4	few	NA	TRBV27	TGTGCCAGCAGTTTAATAGGGCATAGTAATGAAAAACTGTTTTTT	CASSLIGHSNEKLFF
TRBJ1-1	few	NA	TRBV25-1	TGTGCCAGCAGAGCCTGGGGAGGCATCACTGAAGCTTTCTTT	CASRAWGGITEAFF
TRBJ1-1	NA	NA	TRBV5-1	TGCGCCAGCACCTATTTGGAGGGGGGGGGCACTGAAGCTTTCTTT	CASTYLEGGGTEAFF
TRBJ2-7	few	NA	TRBV28	TGTGCCAGCAGTCCTCTCTCCGGTCCGTCCTACGAGCAGTACTTC	CASSPLSGPSYEQYF
TRBJ2-7	NA	TRBD1	TRBV2	TGTGCCAGCAGAGGGCCCCGGGACAGGGACTCCTACGAGCAGTACTTC	CASRGPRDRDSYEQYF
TRBJ2-7	few	NA	TRBV6-1	TGTGCCAGCAGGGTTAGAGATGGAGACCCCTACGAGCAGTACTTC	CASRVRDGDPYEQYF
TRBJ2-5	NA	NA	TRBV18	TGTGCCAGCTCACCACTACGTCAAGAGACCCAGTACTTC	CASSPLRQETQYF
TRBJ1-1	NA	NA	TRBV6-1	TGTGCCAGCAGTGGGTCTACCAACCGTAACACTGAAGCTTTCTTT	CASSGSTNRNTEAFF
TRBJ1-2	few	NA	TRBV5-1	TGCGCCAGCAGCTTGAGGTCGGGGGCAGCACGTGGCTACACCTTC	CASSLRSGAARGYTF
TRBJ2-1	few	TRBD2	TRBV10-3	TGTGCCATCAGTGAAGGACTAGCGGGGGTCATTGAGCAGTTCTTC	CAISEGLAGVIEQFF
TRBJ1-3	NA	NA	TRBV7-7	TGTGCCAGCAGCGTTAGCCATGATCATGGAAACACCATATATTTT	CASSVSHDHGNTIYF
TRBJ2-5	NA	TRBD2	TRBV12-3/TRBV12-4	TGTGCCAGCAGAAGTAGCGGGGGGGCTAGGGAGACCCAGTACTTC	CASRSSGGARETQYF
TRBJ2-5	NA	NA	TRBV2	TGTGCCAGCGCCGGGGCAGGGAGAGGGACCCAGTACTTC	CASAGAGRGTQYF
TRBJ2-1	few	TRBD2	TRBV12-3/TRBV12-4	TGTGCCAGCAGTTTTCGCGGGGGGAACAATGAGCAGTTCTTC	CASSFRGGNNEQFF
TRBJ1-1	few	TRBD1	TRBV6-2/TRBV6-3	TGTGCCAGCAGTTACTCGATAAGGGGGCTGTACGCTGAAGCTTTCTTT	CASSYSIRGLYAEAFF
TRBJ2-7	NA	NA	TRBV7-6	TGTGCCAGCAGCCCATTAACTCCATACCTGCCCTACGAGCAGTACTTC	CASSPLTPYLPYEQYF
TRBJ2-1	many	NA	TRBV9	TGTGCCAGCAGCGGACAGAATGAGCAGTTCTTC	CASSGQNEQFF
TRBJ1-1	NA	TRBD1	TRBV4-3	TGCGCCAGCAGCCAAAGGGACAGGATGAACACTGAAGCTTTCTTT	CASSQRDRMNTEAFF
TRBJ2-6	few	TRBD1	TRBV11-2	TGTGCCAGCAGCTCACGATCGACAGGGGCGTCTGGGGCCAACGTCCTGACTTTC	CASSSRSTGASGANVLTF
TRBJ2-1	NA	TRBD2	TRBV10-3	TGTGCCATCAGGGACGTAGCGGGGGGGCATGGTGAGCAGTTCTTC	CAIRDVAGGHGEQFF